The 32 T cell receptor beta chains reported below all come from one sample, sequenced in a study of T cell clones after liver transplantation. Method: immunoSEQ multiplex PCR; TCRdb's copy keeps in-frame clones and lacks some. The sample carries about 33,000 clones, approximately 96% recorded once. The sequences come from CD8+ T cells from blood, collected 12 months after liver transplant. These receptors came from a human patient who received a liver transplant. Some T cells may be graft donor cells.

The CDR3 DNA sequence: TGTGCCAGCAGCGGTCCAGGTCAGTTCTTC. It yields the protein CASSGPGQFF. The rearrangement uses TRBV7-9 and TRBJ2-1; D is undetermined. Trimming took 5 bases from V and 13 from J, leaving 9 bases between them. The CDR3 has 10 residues. The germline gives CDR1 SEHNR, CDR2 FQNEAQ (reference sequence).

This clone was observed a single time. This rearrangement joins TRBV15 to TRBJ2-1; D ambiguous. The CDR3 runs 12 residues. Deletions cut 1 base from V and 6 bases from J, with 4 bases between. In germline, CDR1 is LNHNV, CDR2 YYDKDF (reference sequence). The CDR3 DNA is TGTGCCACCAGCAGAGTAAGCAATGAGCAGTTCTTC. This gives the protein CATSRVSNEQFF.

This chain links TRBV2 with TRBJ1-4; tentative D call: TRBD1 (6 bases). V lost 8 bases to trimming and J lost 7 bases, with 20 bases between them. Germline V gene data show CDR1 as SNHLY and CDR2 as FYNNEI. The CDR3 runs 15 residues. CDR3 nucleotide sequence: TGTGCCAGCGTATTACAGGGTGCGGGCGTTGAAAAACTGTTTTTT. It encodes CASVLQGAGVEKLFF.

The chain carries TRBV27 and TRBJ2-1; the match to TRBD2 covers 12 bases. This CDR3 has 15 amino acids. The junction had 7 bases not matched to a gene; V was cut back by 5 bases and J by 8 bases. Germline CDR1 is MNHEY and CDR2 is SMNVEV (reference sequence). CDR3 nucleotide sequence: TGTGCCAGCAGTGCCCGGACTAGCGGGATCGATGAGCAGTTCTTC. This codes for CASSARTSGIDEQFF.

This clone was picked up one time. The chain couples TRBV15 to TRBJ1-5, with D possibly matching TRBD1 (5 bases). The germline V gene encodes CDR1 LNHNV and CDR2 YYDKDF (reference sequence). Deletions cut 0 bases from V and 3 bases from J, with 9 bases between. The CDR3 is 15 residues long. The CDR3 is CATSRDWGTNQPQHF. Here the CDR3 DNA reads TGTGCCACCAGCAGAGATTGGGGGACCAATCAGCCCCAGCATTTT.

V usage is TRBV11-2 and J usage is TRBJ2-7; 10 positions match TRBD1. V lost 5 bases and J lost 6; bases outside the gene matches: 10. Germline values: CDR1 SGHAT, CDR2 FQNNGV. The CDR3 has 15 residues. The CDR3 nucleotides are TGTGCCAGCAGCCCAACCGGGACAGGGGCTGTCGAGCAGTACTTC. The encoded protein is CASSPTGTGAVEQYF. Full variable domain (missing parts from reference TRBV11-2 and TRBJ2-7): EAGVAQSPRYKIIEKRQSVAFWCNPISGHATLYWYQQILGQGPKLLIQFQNNGVVDDSQLPKDRFSAERLKGVDSTLKIQPAKLEDSAVYLCASSPTGTGAVEQYFGPGTRLTVT.

V gene TRBV2 combines with J gene TRBJ2-7, with 10 bases matching TRBD1. The CDR3 runs 15 residues. The germline gives CDR1 SNHLY, CDR2 FYNNEI. Trimming at V came to 3 bases and at J to 3 bases, leaving 5 bases not matched to a gene. CDR3 residues: CASSEQTGGGYEQYF. CDR3 coding DNA: TGTGCCAGCAGTGAGCAGACAGGGGGCGGCTACGAGCAGTACTTC.

The chain recombines TRBV5-6 with TRBJ2-7, with TRBD2 identical over 7 bases. V gave up 4 bases and J gave up 3 bases; unmatched junction bases: 7. The germline gives CDR1 SGHDT, CDR2 YYEEEE. The CDR3 consists of 14 residues. In DNA form, the CDR3 reads TGTGCCAGCAGCGCGGGACTATTCATCTACGAGCAGTACTTC. This sequence encodes CASSAGLFIYEQYF.

The chain carries TRBV6-1 and TRBJ1-5; no clear D. V was pared by 8 bases and J by 3 bases, with 11 bases between. The CDR3 has 13 amino acids. Germline V gene sequence: CDR1 MNHNS, CDR2 SASEGT. DNA for the CDR3: TGTGCCAGCGGTACGGGATACAATCAGCCCCAGCATTTT. Residues: CASGTGYNQPQHF.

This clone has just one count. The chain has TRBV5-1 and TRBJ2-7, with TRBD2 as a possible D gene (5 bases). Germline assignment: CDR1 SGHRS and CDR2 YFSETQ. V lost 2 bases, J lost 7 bases, and 13 bases lay in between. The length of the CDR3 is 13 residues. This CDR3 reads CASSFNDPGEQYF. CDR3 sequence (DNA): TGCGCCAGCAGCTTTAACGACCCGGGGGAGCAGTACTTC.

The chain carries TRBV9 and TRBJ1-1; a possible D gene is TRBD1 (5 bases). From germline, CDR1 is SGDLS and CDR2 YYNGEE. The CDR3 runs to 14 residues. Trimming pared 3 bases from V and 4 bases from J, leaving 13 bases between. The CDR3 here is CASSGGAGGTEAFF. In DNA form, the CDR3 reads TGTGCCAGCAGCGGAGGGGCCGGAGGCACTGAAGCTTTCTTT.

This sequence joins TRBV28 and TRBJ1-1; 7 nucleotides match TRBD1. V shed 3 bases and J 5 bases; nucleotides not matched to a gene: 6. The CDR3 is 14 residues long. Germline CDR1 reads MDHEN; CDR2 reads SYDVKM. The CDR3 region has the DNA TGTGCCAGCAGTTTTGTGAGGGGGCGGACTGAAGCTTTCTTT. Its translation is CASSFVRGRTEAFF.

This sequence joins TRBV7-9 and TRBJ2-1; 7 positions agree with TRBD2. The CDR3 is made up of 16 amino acids. CDR1 is SEHNR, CDR2 FQNEAQ, per germline (reference sequence). V shed 5 bases and J 5 bases; nucleotides not matched to a gene: 12. CDR3 protein: CASSPPSGGRNNEQFF. CDR3 bases: TGTGCCAGCAGCCCCCCCTCGGGGGGACGAAACAATGAGCAGTTCTTC. The entire variable domain, with the rest obtained from reference TRBV7-9 and TRBJ2-1, is as follows: DTGVSQNPRHKITKRGQNVTFRCDPISEHNRLYWYRQTLGQGPEFLTYFQNEAQLEKSRLLSDRFSAERPKGSFSTLEIQRTEQGDSAMYLCASSPPSGGRNNEQFFGPGTRLTVL.

The chain joins TRBV5-4 to TRBJ1-2; 7 bases line up with TRBD1. Germline CDR1 SGHNT, CDR2 YYREEE (reference sequence). The CDR3 spans 14 residues. The V segment lost 4 bases and the J segment 2 bases; nucleotides outside the gene matches: 5. The CDR3 nucleotides read TGTGCCAGCAGCCCGGGACAGAACAACTATGGCTACACCTTC. Amino acids: CASSPGQNNYGYTF.

This rearrangement joins TRBV19 to TRBJ1-4, with D maybe TRBD1 (5 bases). Germline values: CDR1 LNHDA, CDR2 SQIVND (reference sequence). The CDR3 sequence is 16 residues long. Trimming removed 5 bases at V and 2 bases at J, with 15 bases between. DNA of the CDR3: TGTGCCAGTAGTCCTCCTAGGGGTGGGACTAATGAAAAACTGTTTTTT. It yields the protein CASSPPRGGTNEKLFF. The full variable domain, completed using reference TRBV19 and TRBJ1-4, is DGGITQSPKYLFRKEGQNVTLSCEQNLNHDAMYWYRQDPGQGLRLIYYSQIVNDFQKGDIAEGYSVSREKKESFPLTVTSAQKNPTAFYLCASSPPRGGTNEKLFFGSGTQLSVL.

The V and J genes are TRBV27 and TRBJ2-1; no firm D call. The CDR3 has 11 residues. Germline assignment: CDR1 MNHEY and CDR2 SMNVEV (reference sequence). V lost 6 bases and J lost 7, with 7 bases in between. The CDR3 protein is CASRVGNEQFF. CDR3 DNA: TGTGCCAGCAGAGTGGGAAATGAGCAGTTCTTC.

The chain joins TRBV19 to TRBJ2-3, with 11 bases aligning to TRBD2. Germline V gene data show CDR1 as LNHDA and CDR2 as SQIVND (reference sequence). J lost 0 bases, V lost 2 bases, and 10 bases had no gene match. The CDR3 extends over 19 amino acids. The CDR3 coding sequence is TGTGCCAGTAGTATATCCCTAGCGGGAGGTAATCCTAGCACAGATACGCAGTATTTT. This sequence encodes CASSISLAGGNPSTDTQYF.

The V and J genes are TRBV25-1 and TRBJ2-1; 15 bases map to TRBD2. CDR1 is MGHDK, CDR2 SYGVNS, per germline. The CDR3 has 18 amino acids. V was pared by 1 base and J by 4 bases, with 5 bases of the junction left unmatched. CDR3 sequence: CASSESLGTSGRYNEQFF. CDR3 in DNA: TGTGCCAGCAGTGAATCCCTTGGGACTAGCGGGAGGTACAATGAGCAGTTCTTC.

The chain carries TRBV27 and TRBJ1-2; a possible D gene is TRBD1 (6 bases). The CDR3 contains 12 residues. Trimming removed 5 bases from V and 8 bases from J, with 12 bases in between. Germline CDR1 is MNHEY and CDR2 is SMNVEV (reference sequence). CDR3 sequence: CASSPGGGGYTF. Here the CDR3 DNA reads TGTGCCAGCAGTCCGGGTGGGGGCGGCTACACCTTC.

The chain links TRBV28 to TRBJ2-7; 11 nucleotides agree with TRBD2. Trimming removed 2 bases from V and 4 bases from J; junction bases left unmatched: 22. Germline lookup yields CDR1 MDHEN and CDR2 SYDVKM. The CDR3 totals 21 residues. The CDR3 loop reads CASSLLLELAGDRVATYEQYF. The CDR3 DNA sequence: TGTGCCAGCAGTTTACTCCTCGAACTAGCGGGAGACCGCGTGGCAACGTACGAGCAGTACTTC.

This chain connects TRBV6-1 to TRBJ2-7; no firm D call. The germline V and J ends were trimmed by 0 bases and 0 bases, with 6 bases remaining between them. This CDR3 is built from 14 residues. CDR1 MNHNS and CDR2 SASEGT come from the germline V gene. CDR3 bases: TGTGCCAGCAGTGAAGCTGCCCGCTCCTACGAGCAGTACTTC. Protein product: CASSEAARSYEQYF.

The genes are TRBV28 and TRBJ1-2, with D hard to call. Germline assignment: CDR1 MDHEN and CDR2 SYDVKM. With 6 bases removed from V and 2 bases from J, the gap between germline ends came to 16 bases. The length of the CDR3 is 15 residues. The CDR3 nucleotides are TGTGCCAGCAGCTTCTCCCTTGACGGCAACTATGGCTACACCTTC. Translated: CASSFSLDGNYGYTF.

The chain couples TRBV27 to TRBJ2-7, with D maybe TRBD1 (6 bases). There are 14 residues in the CDR3. V was trimmed by 5 bases and J by 6 bases, leaving 17 bases between them. In germline, CDR1 is MNHEY, CDR2 SMNVEV (reference sequence). CDR3 coding DNA: TGTGCCAGCAGTCCCACAGGGTACCTTTTCGAGCAGTACTTC. As protein: CASSPTGYLFEQYF.

The chain recombines TRBV6-5 with TRBJ1-4; D ambiguous. Trimming shortened V by 2 bases and J by 7 bases, and 11 bases separated the two germline ends. Per the germline V gene, CDR1 is MNHEY and CDR2 is SVGAGI. The CDR3 runs to 14 residues. CDR3 coding DNA: TGTGCCAGCAGTTACGGGGATTCGGGTGAAAAACTGTTTTTT. This gives the protein CASSYGDSGEKLFF.

The V and J genes are TRBV9 and TRBJ2-3; 7 nucleotides align to TRBD2. This CDR3 spans 17 amino acids. CDR1 and CDR2 (germline): SGDLS, YYNGEE. J was trimmed by 3 bases and V by 0 bases; bases with no gene match: 10. The CDR3 region is CASSVEFVGGPTDTQYF. The CDR3 DNA follows: TGTGCCAGCAGCGTAGAGTTTGTGGGAGGGCCAACAGATACGCAGTATTTT.

This chain joins TRBV5-5 and TRBJ2-7; 8 bases match TRBD1. The CDR3 is 14 residues long. From germline, CDR1 is SGHKS and CDR2 YYEKEE (reference sequence). Trimming took 1 base from V and 5 from J; bases not matched to a gene: 5. CDR3 amino acids: CASSLTGGIDEQYF. CDR3 DNA sequence: TGTGCCAGCAGCTTGACAGGGGGAATCGACGAGCAGTACTTC.

J is TRBJ2-7 and V is TRBV29-1; TRBD1 matches at 7 bases. CDR1 and CDR2 from the germline V gene are SQVTM and ANQGSEA. The length of the CDR3 is 12 residues. Trimming removed 5 bases from V and 6 bases from J; junction bases left unmatched: 7. CDR3 amino acids: CSVSRGSGEQYF. The CDR3 nucleotides read TGCAGCGTTTCCAGGGGGTCGGGCGAGCAGTACTTC.

This rearrangement joins TRBV13 to TRBJ2-2; 8 nucleotides agree with TRBD1. The germline V gene encodes CDR1 PRHDT and CDR2 FYEKMQ (reference sequence). The CDR3 is made up of 17 amino acids. Trimming at V came to 6 bases and at J to 6 bases, leaving 15 bases not matched to a gene. The CDR3 DNA is TGTGCCAGCAGACTAAGAGCCCAGACAGGGGTGGCCGGGGAGCTGTTTTTT. Encoded protein: CASRLRAQTGVAGELFF.

The chain joins TRBV5-1 to TRBJ1-2, with D maybe TRBD1 (5 bases). The CDR3 contains 14 residues. The V end was cut by 4 bases, the J end by 5 bases, with 15 bases between. CDR1 is SGHRS, CDR2 YFSETQ, per germline. Written as DNA, the CDR3 is TGCGCCAGCAGCCTGAGGGGCTGGGGATATGGCTACACCTTC. Its translation is CASSLRGWGYGYTF. The entire variable domain, with the rest obtained from reference TRBV5-1 and TRBJ1-2, is as follows: KAGVTQTPRYLIKTRGQQVTLSCSPISGHRSVSWYQQTPGQGLQFLFEYFSETQRNKGNFPGRFSGRQFSNSRSEMNVSTLELGDSALYLCASSLRGWGYGYTFGSGTRLTVV.

The chain joins TRBV11-3 to TRBJ2-7; 15 nucleotides match TRBD2. The J segment lost 13 bases and the V segment lost 2 bases, leaving 12 bases of the junction unmatched. Per the germline V gene, CDR1 is SGHNT and CDR2 is YENEEA. The CDR3 length is 16 residues. CDR3 sequence (DNA): TGTGCCAGCAGCTTAATGGGGGGACTAGCGGGAGGTACCCGCTACTTC. Amino acids: CASSLMGGLAGGTRYF.

The chain combines TRBV6-4 with TRBJ2-6; 14 bases line up with TRBD2. CDR1 MRHNA and CDR2 SNTAGT come from the germline V gene. J lost 0 bases, V lost 2 bases, and 0 bases had no gene match. The CDR3 has 18 residues. CDR3 nucleotides: TGTGCCAGCAGTGACGGGACTAGCGGGAGCTCTGGGGCCAACGTCCTGACTTTC. It translates to CASSDGTSGSSGANVLTF.

This sequence joins TRBV5-6 and TRBJ2-5; no reliable D call. The J call may be wrong; the DNA end is better matched by TRBJ2-7. In germline, CDR1 is SGHDT, CDR2 YYEEEE. The CDR3 sequence is 14 residues long. The CDR3 loop is CASSFYVSSYEQYF. CDR3 bases: TGTGCCAGCAGCTTCTACGTCAGCTCCTACGAGCAGTACTTC.